A selection of T cell receptor beta chains follows, all from one sample in a study of shared clonotypes between healthy human individuals. Clones were read by immunoSEQ multiplex PCR, and TCRdb kept only the in-frame ones, dropping some. The sample includes under 1,900,000 clones, about 98.5% of them seen just once. Source material: naive CD4+ T cells sorted from blood. These receptors were taken from a man aged 30 to 45 in good health. Both conserved end residues are part of each CDR3. The order of the fields is clone size, J gene, V gene, D gene, CDR3 protein, CDR3 DNA. D genes are given only for firm matches. Not every row has a clone size; where given, it reads once, few, many or a size class.

clone size: -
J gene: TRBJ1-5
V gene: TRBV28
D gene: -
CDR3 protein: CASSPLNQPQHF
CDR3 DNA: TGTGCCAGCAGTCCTCTCAATCAGCCCCAGCATTTT

clone size: -
J gene: TRBJ2-1
V gene: TRBV10-1
D gene: -
CDR3 protein: CASSENPSHSYNEQFF
CDR3 DNA: TGCGCCAGCAGTGAGAATCCGAGTCACTCCTACAATGAGCAGTTCTTC

clone size: -
J gene: TRBJ2-3
V gene: TRBV11-2
D gene: -
CDR3 protein: CASSLVGESGTQYF
CDR3 DNA: TGTGCCAGCAGCTTAGTGGGTGAAAGCGGTACGCAGTATTTT

clone size: -
J gene: TRBJ2-1
V gene: TRBV6-5
D gene: -
CDR3 protein: CASGPWLAHEQFF
CDR3 DNA: TGTGCCAGCGGCCCGTGGCTCGCTCATGAGCAGTTCTTC

clone size: -
J gene: TRBJ2-1
V gene: TRBV5-1
D gene: -
CDR3 protein: CASSIDRSYNEQFF
CDR3 DNA: TGCGCCAGCAGCATTGACAGAAGTTACAATGAGCAGTTCTTC

clone size: -
J gene: TRBJ2-1
V gene: TRBV5-8
D gene: -
CDR3 protein: CASSSPGVLHEQFF
CDR3 DNA: TGTGCCAGCAGCTCGCCTGGCGTCCTTCATGAGCAGTTCTTC

clone size: -
J gene: TRBJ2-2
V gene: TRBV10-1
D gene: -
CDR3 protein: CASMNSFTGELFF
CDR3 DNA: TGCGCCAGCATGAACAGTTTCACCGGGGAGCTGTTTTTT

clone size: -
J gene: TRBJ1-2
V gene: TRBV6-1
D gene: TRBD1
CDR3 protein: CASSELTGGGGYTF
CDR3 DNA: TGTGCCAGCAGTGAATTGACAGGGGGCGGTGGCTACACCTTC

clone size: -
J gene: TRBJ2-7
V gene: TRBV5-1
D gene: TRBD1
CDR3 protein: CASSLGGTGESEQYF
CDR3 DNA: TGCGCCAGCAGCTTGGGCGGGACAGGGGAATCCGAGCAGTACTTC

clone size: -
J gene: TRBJ1-5
V gene: TRBV7-9
D gene: -
CDR3 protein: CASSGSGTPNQPQHF
CDR3 DNA: TGTGCCAGCAGTGGATCCGGGACACCTAATCAGCCCCAGCATTTT

clone size: -
J gene: TRBJ2-1
V gene: TRBV14
D gene: TRBD2
CDR3 protein: CASSQERTSGSRHEQFF
CDR3 DNA: TGTGCCAGCAGCCAGGAGAGAACTAGCGGGAGCCGTCATGAGCAGTTCTTC

clone size: -
J gene: TRBJ1-1
V gene: TRBV29-1
D gene: -
CDR3 protein: CSVEDPVTEAFF
CDR3 DNA: TGCAGCGTTGAAGATCCGGTGACTGAAGCTTTCTTT

clone size: few
J gene: TRBJ1-2
V gene: TRBV6-1
D gene: TRBD1
CDR3 protein: CASSLGQAYGYTF
CDR3 DNA: TGTGCCAGCAGTCTAGGACAGGCCTATGGCTACACCTTC

clone size: -
J gene: TRBJ1-1
V gene: TRBV7-9
D gene: TRBD1
CDR3 protein: CASSSRTGPLDTEAFF
CDR3 DNA: TGTGCCAGCAGCTCACGGACAGGGCCTTTGGACACTGAAGCTTTCTTT

clone size: -
J gene: TRBJ2-2
V gene: TRBV29-1
D gene: -
CDR3 protein: CSGNGGELFF
CDR3 DNA: TGCAGCGGGAACGGCGGGGAGCTGTTTTTT

clone size: -
J gene: TRBJ2-3
V gene: TRBV7-8
D gene: -
CDR3 protein: CASSPSTDTQYF
CDR3 DNA: TGTGCCAGCAGCCCCTCAACAGATACGCAGTATTTT

clone size: once
J gene: TRBJ2-1
V gene: TRBV7-7
D gene: TRBD1
CDR3 protein: CASAAGTGVANEQFF
CDR3 DNA: TGTGCCAGCGCCGCCGGGACAGGGGTTGCCAATGAGCAGTTCTTC

clone size: -
J gene: TRBJ2-3
V gene: TRBV30
D gene: -
CDR3 protein: CAWSVGGGTTQYF
CDR3 DNA: TGTGCCTGGAGTGTAGGGGGTGGGACTACGCAGTATTTT

clone size: once
J gene: TRBJ1-4
V gene: TRBV18
D gene: -
CDR3 protein: CASSDSLNEKLFF
CDR3 DNA: TGTGCCAGCTCCGACAGTTTAAATGAAAAACTGTTTTTT

clone size: -
J gene: TRBJ2-1
V gene: TRBV13
D gene: TRBD2
CDR3 protein: CASSPRRAGGPVAQEQFF
CDR3 DNA: TGTGCCAGCAGCCCACGGAGGGCGGGAGGCCCCGTCGCCCAGGAGCAGTTCTTC

clone size: once
J gene: TRBJ2-5
V gene: TRBV6-5
D gene: -
CDR3 protein: CASSYAAGWMETQYF
CDR3 DNA: TGTGCCAGCAGTTACGCGGCAGGGTGGATGGAGACCCAGTACTTC

clone size: -
J gene: TRBJ2-5
V gene: TRBV5-4
D gene: TRBD2
CDR3 protein: CAFGAGVEETQYF
CDR3 DNA: TGTGCCTTTGGAGCGGGAGTGGAAGAGACCCAGTACTTC

clone size: -
J gene: TRBJ2-3
V gene: TRBV5-4
D gene: TRBD2
CDR3 protein: CASSLAVASGTSTDTQYF
CDR3 DNA: TGTGCCAGCAGCTTGGCCGTGGCTAGCGGGACTAGCACAGATACGCAGTATTTT

clone size: once
J gene: TRBJ1-2
V gene: TRBV10-3
D gene: -
CDR3 protein: CAISEAQYYGYTF
CDR3 DNA: TGTGCCATCAGTGAGGCCCAGTACTATGGCTACACCTTC

clone size: -
J gene: TRBJ1-5
V gene: TRBV2
D gene: -
CDR3 protein: CASRNGGNQPQHF
CDR3 DNA: TGTGCCAGCAGGAATGGGGGCAATCAGCCCCAGCATTTT

clone size: once
J gene: TRBJ2-7
V gene: TRBV11-3
D gene: -
CDR3 protein: CASSFLFRKNHYEQYF
CDR3 DNA: TGTGCCAGCAGCTTCCTCTTCCGAAAAAATCACTACGAGCAGTACTTC

clone size: once
J gene: TRBJ2-4
V gene: TRBV10-1
D gene: TRBD1
CDR3 protein: CASSARGQGDIQYF
CDR3 DNA: TGCGCCAGCAGTGCCCGGGGACAGGGGGACATTCAGTACTTC

clone size: once
J gene: TRBJ2-5
V gene: TRBV10-3
D gene: -
CDR3 protein: CATNRDAGPVVWTQYF
CDR3 DNA: TGTGCCACCAACCGGGACGCGGGTCCGGTGGTTTGGACCCAGTACTTC

clone size: -
J gene: TRBJ2-1
V gene: TRBV5-4
D gene: -
CDR3 protein: CASSSERFAYEQFF
CDR3 DNA: TGTGCCAGCAGCTCTGAACGGTTTGCGTATGAGCAGTTCTTC

clone size: -
J gene: TRBJ2-1
V gene: TRBV5-1
D gene: TRBD2
CDR3 protein: CASSPSGRAYNEQFF
CDR3 DNA: TGCGCCAGCAGCCCGAGCGGGAGGGCCTACAATGAGCAGTTCTTC

clone size: -
J gene: TRBJ1-5
V gene: TRBV25-1
D gene: -
CDR3 protein: CASSDAEINQPQHF
CDR3 DNA: TGTGCCAGCAGTGACGCAGAAATCAATCAGCCCCAGCATTTT

clone size: -
J gene: TRBJ1-2
V gene: TRBV27
D gene: TRBD1
CDR3 protein: CASNRRGTGGGYTF
CDR3 DNA: TGTGCCAGCAACCGCCGAGGGACAGGGGGCGGCTACACCTTC

clone size: few
J gene: TRBJ2-3
V gene: TRBV27
D gene: TRBD2
CDR3 protein: CASSPLAGADTQYF
CDR3 DNA: TGTGCCAGCAGTCCCCTAGCGGGAGCAGATACGCAGTATTTT

clone size: -
J gene: TRBJ2-3
V gene: TRBV5-1
D gene: TRBD2
CDR3 protein: CASSSGLAGVIDTQYF
CDR3 DNA: TGCGCCAGCAGCTCCGGACTAGCGGGAGTGATAGATACGCAGTATTTT

clone size: -
J gene: TRBJ2-7
V gene: TRBV5-6
D gene: TRBD1
CDR3 protein: CASSKDRLSSYEQYF
CDR3 DNA: TGTGCCAGCAGCAAGGACAGGCTGAGCTCCTACGAGCAGTACTTC

clone size: -
J gene: TRBJ2-7
V gene: TRBV2
D gene: -
CDR3 protein: CASSPLGKQYF
CDR3 DNA: TGTGCCAGCAGTCCTTTGGGGAAGCAGTACTTC

clone size: -
J gene: TRBJ1-2
V gene: TRBV19
D gene: TRBD1
CDR3 protein: CASSVPQAGQGYGYTF
CDR3 DNA: TGTGCCAGTAGTGTCCCCCAGGCTGGACAGGGATATGGCTACACCTTC

clone size: -
J gene: TRBJ1-3
V gene: TRBV6-1
D gene: -
CDR3 protein: CASSPTVSGNTIYF
CDR3 DNA: TGTGCCAGCAGTCCCACCGTCTCTGGAAACACCATATATTTT

clone size: once
J gene: TRBJ2-1
V gene: TRBV11-2
D gene: TRBD1
CDR3 protein: CASSYRDRGLGMTYNEQFF
CDR3 DNA: TGTGCCAGCAGCTACCGGGACAGGGGATTGGGGATGACCTACAATGAGCAGTTCTTC

clone size: -
J gene: TRBJ2-5
V gene: TRBV5-1
D gene: -
CDR3 protein: CASSDRGRGGETQYF
CDR3 DNA: TGCGCCAGCTCCGATCGAGGCAGGGGAGGGGAGACCCAGTACTTC